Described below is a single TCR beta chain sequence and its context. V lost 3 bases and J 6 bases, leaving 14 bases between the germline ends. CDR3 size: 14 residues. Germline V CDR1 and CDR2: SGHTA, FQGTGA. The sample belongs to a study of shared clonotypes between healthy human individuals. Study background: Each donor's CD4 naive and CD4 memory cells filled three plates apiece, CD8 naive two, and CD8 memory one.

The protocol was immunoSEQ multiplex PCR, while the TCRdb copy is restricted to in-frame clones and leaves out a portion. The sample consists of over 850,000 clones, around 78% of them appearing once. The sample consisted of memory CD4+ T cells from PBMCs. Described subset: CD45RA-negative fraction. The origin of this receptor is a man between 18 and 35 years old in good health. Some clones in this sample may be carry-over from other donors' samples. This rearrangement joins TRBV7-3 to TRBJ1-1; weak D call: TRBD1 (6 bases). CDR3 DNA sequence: TGTGCCAGCAGCTTGACAGGTTATAGCGCTGAAGCTTTCTTT. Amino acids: CASSLTGYSAEAFF.